This T cell receptor (beta chain) was profiled in a study of Graves' ophthalmopathy and Graves' hyperthyroidism. Overall study findings and caveats: Blood also carried most expanded thyroid clonotypes exceeding 0.001 frequency. It was with around 70% sensitivity and under 85% specificity that the model predicted ophthalmopathy progression.

Having ophthalmopathy, the donors showed moderate-to-severe activity, CAS ≥3 and NOSPECS ≥4, with disease lasting under 3 months. Excluded were patients with other autoimmune diseases, uncontrolled infections, pregnancy or lactation. RNA transcripts yielded amplified TCR beta CDR3 regions. An opening RT-PCR round employed HTBI primers and preceded a second-round multiplex PCR. TCRdb reprocessed the multiplex PCR reads with MiXCR, giving one entry per CDR3 protein. Of about 660,000 distinct CDR3 sequences in the sample, about 41% were seen once. Per the germline V gene, CDR1 is SGDLS and CDR2 is YYNGEE. The CDR3 runs to 17 residues. V was pared by 0 bases and J by 0 bases, with 12 bases between. Concerning this clonotype itself: Its antigen is not known.

This receptor was identified in an adult man with Graves' ophthalmopathy. Material: peripheral blood. V usage is TRBV9 and J usage is TRBJ2-2; D may be TRBD1 or TRBD2 (6 bases each). CDR3 protein: CASSVEGGGANTGELFF. The CDR3 DNA sequence: TGTGCCAGCAGCGTAGAGGGGGGCGGTGCGAACACCGGGGAGCTGTTTTTT.